These T cell receptor beta chains were read from a single sample in a study of blood T cells in healthy people across ages. TCRdb reprocessed the 5' RACE reads with MiXCR, giving one entry per CDR3 protein. In the table there are more than 700,000 distinct CDR3 sequences, 50% to 65% of which are singletons. The sample taken for sequencing was blood. The receptors originated from an elderly man in good health. CDR3s include the opening cysteine and the closing phenylalanine or tryptophan. The order of the fields is clone size, V gene, J gene, D gene, CDR3 protein. D genes are given only for firm matches. The size field is filled for only some rows; it gives once, few, many or a size class.

.	TRBV2	TRBJ2-7	.	CASRRETDPSEQYF
.	TRBV5-8	TRBJ2-7	TRBD1	CASNDREPSYEQYF
.	TRBV30	TRBJ2-3	TRBD1	CAYRTGQGYAYF
.	TRBV20-1	TRBJ2-3	.	CSAPPTGTQYF
.	TRBV5-1	TRBJ1-4	.	CASSLNPQGNNEKLFF
.	TRBV5-1	.	TRBD1	CASSLAPRTGVGEQYF
few	TRBV25-1	TRBJ1-1	.	CASRATDRAFF
.	TRBV2	TRBJ2-3	TRBD2	CASRGGTSGTRGHRYAYF
few	TRBV6-5	TRBJ2-6	.	CASSSGAAPSGANVLTF
.	TRBV12-3/TRBV12-4	TRBJ2-7	.	CASSLDHGSYEQYF
.	TRBV7-2	TRBJ1-2	.	CASSLTRGVGYTF
.	TRBV29-1	TRBJ2-7	TRBD1	CSVARTGVPYEQYF
.	TRBV10-3	TRBJ2-7	.	CAISPAMGLNLYEQYF
.	TRBV20-1	TRBJ2-7	TRBD2	CSARDLAGVLYEQYF
once	TRBV6-1	TRBJ1-1	.	CASSETHWDEAFF
.	TRBV5-1	TRBJ1-2	TRBD1	CASSWWDRAYGYTF
once	TRBV11-2	TRBJ2-4	.	CASSAQILAKNIQYF
.	TRBV7-9	TRBJ2-1	TRBD1	CASSPQGTLPFSNEQFF
few	TRBV6-6	TRBJ2-3	.	CASSYRSPTDTQYF
.	TRBV12-3/TRBV12-4	TRBJ2-5	.	CASSSRVGTQYF
.	TRBV25-1	TRBJ2-7	.	CASSDMSSYEQYF
.	TRBV20-1	TRBJ2-7	.	CSAREPGLRYEQYF
.	TRBV28	TRBJ2-3	TRBD2	CASSLSRGETSGLKRGRYAYF
.	TRBV29-1	TRBJ2-1	.	CSVVRTMPYNEQFF
few	TRBV7-8	TRBJ2-1	.	CASSALLGRQFF
few	TRBV9	TRBJ2-5	TRBD1	CASSSNTGTGGETQYF
many	TRBV20-1	TRBJ2-7	.	CSAPTTSSYEQYF
few	TRBV29-1	TRBJ2-1	.	CSVVWSVDNEQFF
.	TRBV6-2/TRBV6-3	TRBJ2-5	.	CASSYRLGSQETQYF
.	TRBV20-1	TRBJ1-2	TRBD1	CSARAGQGKAFRYGYTF
.	TRBV6-1	TRBJ2-7	.	CASMLTGFSYEQYF
.	TRBV18	TRBJ2-5	.	CASSPSRTFETQYF
.	TRBV27	TRBJ2-1	TRBD2	CASRPGLAPSYNEQFF
.	TRBV12-3/TRBV12-4	TRBJ1-6	.	CASSFRGTRVHF
.	TRBV25-1	TRBJ2-7	.	CASSIGPPYEQYF
.	TRBV27	TRBJ1-1	.	CASSLSARGRGTEAFF
.	TRBV5-1	TRBJ2-7	TRBD1	CASSLTGWAYEQYF
.	TRBV18	TRBJ2-5	.	CASLPPSREETQYF
few	TRBV7-2	TRBJ2-7	.	CASSLDRGGSYEQYF
.	TRBV7-3	TRBJ1-2	.	CASSLGKTGGYTF
few	TRBV7-2	TRBJ1-2	TRBD1	CASSPSGQGASRGYTF